Presented here are 15 T cell receptor beta chains from one specimen sequenced in a study of vaccination effects on CD4 cells after COVID-19 (dated by TCRdb to 2021 to 2024). Library preparation employed the immunoSEQ multiplex PCR assay. The table comes from immuneACCESS by way of TCRdb, which keeps in-frame sequences with V and J called. Part of the clones is missing from these tables; in studies checked, under half for an unresolved V gene and the rest for unknown reasons. In all, the sample holds more than 13,000 clones, and about 70% of those were seen once. Clones ranked in the top ten supply about 23% of the sample. To identify antigen-specific CD4+ T cell clonotypes by their expansion, the ViraFEST assay first stimulated PBMC with viral peptide pools and then applied TCR sequencing. After approximately eleven days of culture, CD4+ T cells were isolated with the EasySep CD4+ T cell isolation kit. Each participant received two doses of an mRNA SARS-CoV-2 vaccine, either BNT162b2 or mRNA-1273.

No cognate antigen is known for these TCRs. Sample: CD4+ T cells from PBMCs cultured with HCoV-NL63 spike peptides, taken after COVID-19 vaccination. According to the study, the label for this sample's cell subset or site signals: HCoV-NL63 spike overlapping peptide pool stimulation. Receptors were obtained from a human donor who received a COVID-19 vaccine.

The V call is TRBV10-3, the J call TRBJ2-1; 7 bases fit TRBD2. The CDR3 sequence is 21 residues long. Germline CDR1 ENHRY, CDR2 SYGVKD. V was clipped by 4 bases and J by 3 bases; unmatched bases: 24. CDR3 protein: CAISGDPRGAGVPMGYNEQFF. The CDR3 coding sequence is TGTGCCATCAGTGGGGACCCTAGGGGCGCGGGGGTTCCTATGGGCTACAATGAGCAGTTCTTC.

The gene calls are TRBV2 and TRBJ1-1; D not certain. The CDR3 consists of 13 residues. CDR1 SNHLY and CDR2 FYNNEI come from the germline V gene. Trimming took 3 bases from V and 8 from J, leaving 13 bases between them. CDR3 sequence reads: CASSDALGPEAFF. The CDR3 nucleotides read TGTGCCAGCAGTGATGCTCTGGGCCCCGAAGCTTTCTTT.

This rearrangement joins TRBV5-4 to TRBJ1-2, with D possibly matching TRBD1 (5 bases). The CDR3 has 13 amino acids. Trimming shortened V by 2 bases and J by 4 bases, and 9 bases separated the two germline ends. CDR1 is SGHNT and CDR2 is YYREEE in the germline V gene (reference sequence). The CDR3 nucleotides are TGTGCCAGCAGCTTACAAGGGACCTATGGCTACACCTTC. Its protein is CASSLQGTYGYTF.

The chain carries TRBV5-1 and TRBJ2-7, with D possibly being TRBD1 (5 bases). Trimming removed 0 bases from V and 5 bases from J, with 12 bases in between. The CDR3 covers 14 residues. Germline loops: CDR1 SGHRS, CDR2 YFSETQ. The CDR3 protein is CASSLEGNNHEQYF. The CDR3, as DNA: TGCGCCAGCAGCTTGGAGGGGAATAATCACGAGCAGTACTTC.

The V and J genes are TRBV19 and TRBJ1-5; unclear D gene. The CDR3 runs to 16 residues. V was pared by 2 bases and J by 0 bases, with 11 bases between. Per germline, CDR1 LNHDA and CDR2 SQIVND (reference sequence). The CDR3 loop is CASSINTPTSNQPQHF. For the CDR3, the DNA is TGTGCCAGTAGTATAAACACTCCGACTAGCAATCAGCCCCAGCATTTT.

The genes are TRBV4-2 and TRBJ1-1; TRBD1 is a possible D gene (5 bases). Looked up from germline, CDR1 is LGHNA and CDR2 is YNFKEQ. With 0 bases removed from V and 5 bases from J, the gap between germline ends came to 13 bases. The CDR3 runs 15 residues. DNA of the CDR3: TGTGCCAGCAGCCAAGATCTTTGGGGGGGTACTGAAGCTTTCTTT. Translated: CASSQDLWGGTEAFF.

The chain has TRBV18 and TRBJ2-7; D not certain. CDR3 length: 12 residues. The germline V gene has CDR1 KGHSH and CDR2 LQKENI. Trimming left V 2 bases short and J 4 bases short, with 6 bases between. In nucleotides, the CDR3 is TGTGCCAGCTCACCAACGGAATACGAGCAGTACTTC. It codes for CASSPTEYEQYF.

The CDR3: CATRTDLTDYGYTF. CDR3 nucleotide sequence: TGTGCCACAAGGACGGATTTAACGGACTATGGCTACACCTTC. J is TRBJ1-2 and V is TRBV10-3; D unclear. CDR1 and CDR2 from the germline V gene are ENHRY and SYGVKD. The CDR3 is made up of 14 amino acids. Trimming took 10 bases from V and 3 from J, leaving 18 bases between them.

The rearrangement links TRBV28 to TRBJ2-1; 12 bases line up with TRBD2. Germline V gene data show CDR1 as MDHEN and CDR2 as SYDVKM. The CDR3 consists of 16 residues. The V gene end was trimmed by 6 bases and the J gene end by 2 bases; junction bases not matched to a gene: 5. The DNA of the CDR3 is TGTGCCAGCAGGACTAGCGGGAGAGGGGCCTACAATGAGCAGTTCTTC. Translating it yields CASRTSGRGAYNEQFF. The full variable domain, with the rest looked up from reference TRBV28 and TRBJ2-1, is DVKVTQSSRYLVKRTGEKVFLECVQDMDHENMFWYRQDPGLGLRLIYFSYDVKMKEKGDIPEGYSVSREKKERFSLILESASTNQTSMYLCASRTSGRGAYNEQFFGPGTRLTVL.

V and J are TRBV18 and TRBJ2-5; D is undetermined. The V and J ends lost 1 base and 5 bases respectively, with 8 bases between them. The CDR3 covers 13 residues. CDR1 is KGHSH and CDR2 is LQKENI in the germline V gene. CDR3 nucleotide sequence: TGTGCCAGCTCACCACATCGAGAGGAGACCCAGTACTTC. As protein: CASSPHREETQYF.

The rearrangement links TRBV5-1 to TRBJ1-6, with 8 nucleotides matching TRBD1. J lost 7 bases, V lost 7 bases, and 7 bases had no gene match. Germline V CDR1 and CDR2: SGHRS, YFSETQ. The CDR3 covers 14 residues. The chain's CDR3 is CASSRTGRNSPLHF. CDR3 DNA sequence: TGCGCCAGCTCGAGGACAGGGAGAAATTCACCCCTCCACTTT.

The CDR3 loop reads CASMDRGRTDTQYF. The CDR3 DNA reads as TGTGCCAGCATGGACAGGGGTCGGACAGATACGCAGTATTTT. The rearrangement links TRBV6-5 to TRBJ2-3, with TRBD1 matching over 9 bases. Germline V gene sequence: CDR1 MNHEY, CDR2 SVGAGI. CDR3 size: 14 residues. Trimming at V came to 7 bases and at J to 3 bases, leaving 5 bases not matched to a gene.

The chain recombines TRBV7-9 with TRBJ1-1, with D possibly matching TRBD1 (5 bases). V was cut by 5 bases and J by 1 base, with 17 bases left in between. The CDR3 covers 16 residues. Germline V gene lookup returns CDR1 SEHNR and CDR2 FQNEAQ (reference sequence). The CDR3 loop reads CASSPFTGAGNTEAFF. The DNA for the CDR3 is TGTGCCAGCAGCCCGTTCACCGGGGCAGGGAACACTGAAGCTTTCTTT.

The chain employs TRBV18 and TRBJ1-3, with a weak D call TRBD1 (5 bases). CDR3 size: 16 residues. V lost 6 bases to trimming and J lost 2 bases, with 17 bases between them. CDR1 and CDR2 from the germline V gene are KGHSH and LQKENI. CDR3 nucleotide sequence: TGTGCCAGCTCGGCGGGACCGTCTTATGCTGGAAACACCATATATTTT. This codes for CASSAGPSYAGNTIYF.

This clone appeared once. This rearrangement joins TRBV9 to TRBJ2-1; a possible D gene is TRBD2 (5 bases). Per germline, CDR1 SGDLS and CDR2 YYNGEE. This CDR3 comprises 14 residues. V was pared by 1 base and J by 7 bases, with 12 bases between. In DNA form, the CDR3 reads TGTGCCAGCAGCGTATCAGGAGGAAGGAATGAGCAGTTCTTC. The encoded protein is CASSVSGGRNEQFF.